The subject of this entry is one TCR beta chain. Its cognate antigen is unknown. The entry originates in a study of vaccination effects on CD4 cells after COVID-19. Generated by immunoSEQ multiplex PCR, the TCRdb table keeps only in-frame clones and is missing some. The table records some 60,000 clones, roughly four fifths of them present only once. ViraFEST expansion of antigen-specific CD4+ T cells with viral peptide pools preceded sequencing. Subsequent to approximately 9 days of culture, CD4+ T cells were isolated. Testing of the vaccine recipients showed negative nucleocapsid antibodies and no prior SARS-CoV-2 infection. The V gene's germline CDR1 is SGHAT and CDR2 FQNNGV. The CDR3 sequence is 14 residues long. Trimming took 2 bases from V and 0 from J, leaving 2 bases between them.

The clonotype was recovered from a human donor who received a COVID-19 vaccine. This chain uses TRBV11-2 with TRBJ2-6; D gene ambiguous. Sample: CD4+ T cells from PBMCs cultured with HCoV-NL63 spike peptides, taken before COVID-19 vaccination. The CDR3 DNA reads TGTGCCAGCAGCTTATTCTCTGGGGCCAACGTCCTGACTTTC. This codes for CASSLFSGANVLTF.